The 18 T cell receptor beta chains in this list originate from one sample, sequenced in a study of blood T cell repertoires in COVID-19. TCRdb keeps only in-frame clones here, not all; method: immunoSEQ multiplex PCR. The table has 100,000 to 150,000 clones, about 89% seen once. Sequencing used peripheral blood. The source of these receptors is a woman aged 55 to 70 with acute or convalescent COVID-19.

CDR3 DNA sequence: TGTTCCTGGGGGAGGGCCGGTGAGCAGTACTTC. This translates into CSWGRAGEQYF. The chain uses TRBV28 and TRBJ2-7; 7 nucleotides line up with TRBD2. This CDR3 spans 11 amino acids. The germline CDR1 and CDR2 sequences are MDHEN and SYDVKM.

This clone was detected once. This may be a read error: a much more frequent sequence differs by one nucleotide. The chain has TRBV7-8 and TRBJ2-2, with TRBD2 as a possible D gene (6 bases). Germline values: CDR1 SGHVS, CDR2 FQNEAQ. The CDR3 runs 19 residues. Trimming took 1 base from V and 0 from J, leaving 18 bases between them. The CDR3 loop reads CASSLVRRASEANTGELFF. Here the CDR3 DNA reads TGTGCCAGCAGCTTAGTAAGGAGGGCCAGCGAGGCGAACACCGGGGAGCTGTTTTTT. The entire variable domain, with the rest obtained from reference TRBV7-8 and TRBJ2-2, is as follows: GAGVSQSPRYKVAKRGQDVALRCDPISGHVSLFWYQQALGQGPEFLTYFQNEAQLDKSGLPSDRFFAERPEGSVSTLKIQRTQQEDSAVYLCASSLVRRASEANTGELFFGEGSRLTVL.

V is TRBV16 and J is TRBJ1-5; TRBD1 aligns across 10 bases. The CDR3 loop spans 16 amino acids. Germline CDR1 KGHSY, CDR2 FQNENV. V shed 2 bases and J 3 bases; nucleotides not matched to a gene: 4. The CDR3 is CASSQGTGVINQPQHF. The CDR3 bases are TGTGCCAGCAGCCAAGGGACAGGGGTGATCAATCAGCCCCAGCATTTT.

The CDR3 DNA sequence: TGTGCCAGCAGCGTAGGCGGGAACGACTACGAGCAGTACTTC. Translating it yields CASSVGGNDYEQYF. The V gene is TRBV9, the J gene TRBJ2-7; D is perhaps TRBD2 (6 bases). Per the germline V gene, CDR1 is SGDLS and CDR2 is YYNGEE. CDR3 length equals 14 residues. Deletions cut 0 bases from V and 3 bases from J, with 10 bases between.

About this clone: One end of the junction is discordant with germline, which a read error may explain. The chain joins TRBV2 to TRBJ2-1, with TRBD2 matching over 7 bases. There are 13 residues in the CDR3. In germline, CDR1 is SNHLY, CDR2 FYNNEI. The CDR3 nucleotides are TGTGCCAGCATATCTGCGGGAGAAAGGGGTTGGGTCTTC. Protein: CASISAGERGWVF.

This clone showed up just a few times. The chain recombines TRBV30 with TRBJ2-5; 7 nucleotides match TRBD2. Germline V gene data show CDR1 as GTSNPN and CDR2 as SVGIG (reference sequence). The junction had 6 bases not matched to a gene; V was cut back by 5 bases and J by 0 bases. The CDR3 consists of 14 residues. DNA of the CDR3: TGTGCCTGGGTAGGGACTAACAACCAAGAGACCCAGTACTTC. It yields the protein CAWVGTNNQETQYF.

The gene calls are TRBV15 and TRBJ2-3, with 8 bases lining up with TRBD1. The germline V gene has CDR1 LNHNV and CDR2 YYDKDF (reference sequence). This CDR3 is built from 14 residues. V lost 3 bases and J lost 4; bases outside the gene matches: 3. DNA of the CDR3: TGTGCCACCAGCAGGGACAGGGCGGCAGATACGCAGTATTTT. It yields the protein CATSRDRAADTQYF.

This clone was seen once. The chain couples TRBV5-4 to TRBJ2-7, with TRBD2 matching over 7 bases. Germline V gene sequence: CDR1 SGHNT, CDR2 YYREEE (reference sequence). The junction had 4 bases not matched to a gene; V was cut back by 3 bases and J by 1 base. The CDR3 length is 14 residues. CDR3 nucleotide sequence: TGTGCCAGCAGCTCACCTAGCGGTTCCTACGAGCAGTACTTC. Translated: CASSSPSGSYEQYF.

CDR3 sequence: CSASVGAPNEQFF. CDR3 DNA: TGCAGTGCTAGTGTGGGGGCTCCTAATGAGCAGTTCTTC. This chain uses TRBV20-1 with TRBJ2-1; possible D gene TRBD1, 6 bases. CDR1 is DFQATT, CDR2 SNEGSKA, per germline (reference sequence). This CDR3 region has 13 residues. The V end lost 3 bases, the J end lost 7 bases, and 13 bases lay between the germline ends.

This sequence joins TRBV13 and TRBJ1-1; D is ambiguous. The CDR3 extends over 15 amino acids. Trimming removed 6 bases from V and 1 base from J, with 15 bases in between. Germline V gene sequence: CDR1 PRHDT, CDR2 FYEKMQ (reference sequence). The CDR3 is CASSSMSARNTEAFF. The CDR3 DNA reads as TGTGCCAGCAGTTCCATGTCGGCTAGGAACACTGAAGCTTTCTTT.

The chain uses TRBV4-1 and TRBJ1-3; D is perhaps TRBD1 (5 bases). V was clipped by 2 bases and J by 0 bases, with 8 bases between them. Per germline, CDR1 MGHRA and CDR2 YSYEKL. This CDR3 spans 15 amino acids. For the CDR3, the DNA is TGCGCCAGCAGCCAAAGGGACTTCTCTGGAAACACCATATATTTT. Translating gives CASSQRDFSGNTIYF.

The rearrangement links TRBV2 to TRBJ2-3; the D is unclear. Trimming took 2 bases from V and 2 from J, leaving 5 bases between them. Germline V CDR1 and CDR2: SNHLY, FYNNEI. The CDR3 spans 13 residues. This chain's CDR3 is CASSEPLTDTQYF. DNA for the CDR3: TGTGCCAGCAGTGAACCCCTCACAGATACGCAGTATTTT.

The genes are TRBV20-1 and TRBJ2-1; D might be TRBD1 (6 bases). The CDR3 has 14 amino acids. Germline V gene data show CDR1 as DFQATT and CDR2 as SNEGSKA (reference sequence). V was trimmed by 3 bases and J by 3 bases, leaving 12 bases between them. CDR3 loop: CSASITGLYNEQFF. In nucleotides, the CDR3 is TGCAGTGCTAGTATCACAGGGCTCTACAATGAGCAGTTCTTC.

The gene calls are TRBV6-4 and TRBJ1-6; D is perhaps TRBD1 (6 bases). Deletions cut 5 bases from V and 5 bases from J, with 13 bases between. CDR1 and CDR2 (germline): MRHNA, SNTAGT. The length of the CDR3 is 15 residues. DNA for the CDR3: TGTGCCAGCAGTAATCAAACAGGGCATAATTCACCCCTCCACTTT. It codes for CASSNQTGHNSPLHF.

The rearrangement uses TRBV5-8 and TRBJ2-5; 9 positions match TRBD2. V gave up 0 bases and J gave up 1 base; unmatched junction bases: 4. This CDR3 has 16 residues. CDR1 SGHTS and CDR2 YDEGEE come from the germline V gene. The CDR3 DNA sequence: TGTGCCAGCAGCTTGGACTTGCGGGGGGGCCAAGAGACCCAGTACTTC. Translating gives CASSLDLRGGQETQYF.

V usage is TRBV6-4 and J usage is TRBJ1-1; no firm D call. Germline CDR1 is MRHNA and CDR2 is SNTAGT. V shed 0 bases and J shed 4 bases, with 6 bases lying between them. The CDR3 is made up of 13 amino acids. The CDR3 bases are TGTGCCAGCAGTGACTCAGCGGGCACTGAAGCTTTCTTT. Encoded protein: CASSDSAGTEAFF.

V is TRBV7-9 and J is TRBJ2-1; D is uncertain. This CDR3 has 13 amino acids. Trimming removed 3 bases at V and 4 bases at J, with 7 bases between. The V gene's germline CDR1 is SEHNR and CDR2 FQNEAQ (reference sequence). In nucleotides, the CDR3 is TGTGCCAGCAGCTTGGGCGAGTACAATGAGCAGTTCTTC. This gives the protein CASSLGEYNEQFF.

V and J are TRBV6-4 and TRBJ2-2, with D maybe TRBD1 (6 bases). CDR3 length: 13 residues. Germline CDR1 MRHNA, CDR2 SNTAGT. Trimming pared 3 bases from V and 6 bases from J, leaving 8 bases between. The CDR3 DNA reads TGTGCCAGCAGTGAACAGGGTTCCGGGGAGCTGTTTTTT. It yields the protein CASSEQGSGELFF.